The clone carrying this T cell receptor beta chain has only a few counts. Its antigen is still unknown. The sample belongs to a study of T cells in Graves' hyperthyroidism and ophthalmopathy. Amplification of TCR beta CDR3 regions was performed using RNA transcripts as template. The HTBI set primed first-round TCR CDR3 RT-PCR. TCRdb recomputed calls from the multiplex PCR reads with MiXCR, one row per CDR3 protein. Among 530,000 or so distinct CDR3 sequences listed, 15% to 20% were seen once. The CDR3 has 15 residues. V lost 1 base and J lost 2, with 12 bases in between. Germline values: CDR1 DFQATT, CDR2 SNEGSKA (reference sequence). Notes on the study in general: Stable hyperthyroidism was told apart from ophthalmopathy by a model built on 13 V-J features.

The chain carries TRBV20-1 and TRBJ1-5; weak D call: TRBD1 (5 bases). The sequence derives from a woman aged 18 to 35 with Graves' ophthalmopathy. Sequenced: blood. The CDR3 DNA reads TGCAGTGCTAGAGCATTGGAAGGGGGCAATCAGCCCCAGCATTTT. Protein product: CSARALEGGNQPQHF.